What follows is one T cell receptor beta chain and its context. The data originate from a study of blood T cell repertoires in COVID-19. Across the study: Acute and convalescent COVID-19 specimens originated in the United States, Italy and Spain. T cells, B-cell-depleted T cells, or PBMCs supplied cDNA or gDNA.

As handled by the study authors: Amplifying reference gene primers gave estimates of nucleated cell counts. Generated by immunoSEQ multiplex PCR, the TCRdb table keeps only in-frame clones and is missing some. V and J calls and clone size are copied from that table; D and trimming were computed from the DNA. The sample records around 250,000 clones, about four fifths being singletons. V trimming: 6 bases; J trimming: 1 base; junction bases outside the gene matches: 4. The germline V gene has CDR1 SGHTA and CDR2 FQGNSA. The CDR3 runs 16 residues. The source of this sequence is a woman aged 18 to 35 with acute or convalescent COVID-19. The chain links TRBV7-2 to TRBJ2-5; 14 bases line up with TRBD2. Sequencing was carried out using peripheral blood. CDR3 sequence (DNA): TGTGCCAGCAGGCGAGGGACTAGCGGGAGCCAAGAGACCCAGTACTTC. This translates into CASRRGTSGSQETQYF.